This TCR beta chain was identified in a study of T cell repertoires in cytomegalovirus infection. Study-wide background: Used in the study were CMV epitopes, some recently identified and HLA-C-restricted, others well-studied and HLA-B-restricted. Whole-study findings and limits: There were HLA-C-restricted CMV-specific TCR beta clonotypes dominating the ex vivo response. Pooled public TCR beta family frequency picked out CMV carriers with the relevant HLA.

TCRdb itself ran the reads through MiXCR, one entry per CDR3 protein. The top ten hold 45% to 55% of the sample, which has roughly 150,000 distinct CDR3 sequences, 30% to 40% seen once. This clonotype has more than one count but fewer than ten. Its antigen is unknown. V dropped 0 bases and J dropped 3 bases, with 9 bases sitting between them. Per the germline V gene, CDR1 is SEHNR and CDR2 is FQNEAQ (reference sequence). The CDR3 spans 16 residues. This TCR was recovered from a human donor in good health (CMV status not recorded). Some clones in this sample may be carry-over from other donors' samples. The gene calls are TRBV7-9 and TRBJ2-6; D possibly matches TRBD1 or TRBD2 (5 bases each). Material: CD8+ T cells from cultured PBMCs, obtained from culture after CMV antigen stimulation. CDR3 DNA sequence: TGTGCCAGCAGCTTAGCAGGGACGTATGGGGCCAACGTCCTGACTTTC. It encodes CASSLAGTYGANVLTF. Looking up the rest from reference TRBV7-9 and TRBJ2-6 gives the full variable domain: DTGVSQNPRHKITKRGQNVTFRCDPISEHNRLYWYRQTLGQGPEFLTYFQNEAQLEKSRLLSDRFSAERPKGSFSTLEIQRTEQGDSAMYLCASSLAGTYGANVLTFGAGSRLTVL.